This entry lists 29 T cell receptor beta chains sequenced from one sample in a study of blood T cell repertoires in COVID-19. TCRdb keeps only in-frame clones here, not all; method: immunoSEQ multiplex PCR. The sample has about 45,000 clones, less than 90% seen once. Specimen: peripheral blood. Receptor source: a human donor in a cohort sampled during active COVID-19.

The CDR3 nucleotides are TGTGCCAGCAGCCCCCCGGGTAGCAGGGCTACGCAGTATTTT. Protein product: CASSPPGSRATQYF. This sequence joins TRBV5-4 and TRBJ2-3, with D tentatively TRBD1 (5 bases). The germline V and J ends were trimmed by 4 bases and 8 bases, with 17 bases remaining between them. The CDR3 is made up of 14 amino acids. Looked up from germline, CDR1 is SGHNT and CDR2 is YYREEE (reference sequence).

The V and J genes are TRBV19 and TRBJ1-2, with 7 bases that match TRBD1. The CDR3 loop spans 14 amino acids. Unmatched junction bases numbered 6, after V lost 1 base and J lost 7 bases. The V gene's germline CDR1 is LNHDA and CDR2 SQIVND (reference sequence). CDR3 nucleotides: TGTGCCAGTAGTATAGCGGGGACAGTCCGTGGCTACACCTTC. Its protein is CASSIAGTVRGYTF.

The V and J genes are TRBV14 and TRBJ2-7; the match to TRBD2 covers 11 bases. V trimming: 2 bases; J trimming: 4 bases; junction bases outside the gene matches: 10. CDR1 is SGHDN, CDR2 FVKESK, per germline. This CDR3 has 17 amino acids. CDR3 coding DNA: TGTGCCAGCAGCCAACTCCCCATTAGCGGGGGGGCTTACGAGCAGTACTTC. This gives the protein CASSQLPISGGAYEQYF.

The chain employs TRBV27 and TRBJ1-4; 7 bases agree with TRBD1. Germline CDR1 and CDR2: MNHEY and SMNVEV (reference sequence). The CDR3 has 16 amino acids. Trimming removed 8 bases from V and 2 bases from J; junction bases left unmatched: 11. CDR3 coding DNA: TGTGCCAGCGGCTCCAGGGGGGTAAGGACTAATGAAAAACTGTTTTTT. Protein sequence: CASGSRGVRTNEKLFF.

V usage is TRBV7-3 and J usage is TRBJ1-6; 10 bases line up with TRBD1. With V trimmed by 4 bases and J by 7 bases, 7 bases remained unmatched. Looked up from germline, CDR1 is SGHTA and CDR2 is FQGTGA. The CDR3 covers 16 residues. CDR3 region: CASSSMDRGKNSPLHF. CDR3 sequence (DNA): TGTGCCAGCAGCTCAATGGACAGGGGGAAGAATTCACCCCTCCACTTT.

This chain uses TRBV10-3 with TRBJ2-4; no firm D call. Germline assignment: CDR1 ENHRY and CDR2 SYGVKD. The CDR3 has 13 amino acids. Trimming cost V 3 bases and J 8 bases, with 11 bases left between them. The CDR3: CAISEGRGDIQYF. Here the CDR3 DNA reads TGTGCCATCAGTGAAGGTAGAGGCGACATTCAGTACTTC.

This clone has only a few counts. The chain combines TRBV28 with TRBJ2-7; 7 nucleotides match TRBD1. V lost 5 bases and J lost 3; bases outside the gene matches: 7. The CDR3 covers 14 residues. Looked up from germline, CDR1 is MDHEN and CDR2 is SYDVKM. The DNA of the CDR3 is TGTGCCAGCAGTGCAACGACAGGGCGCTACGAGCAGTACTTC. Translating gives CASSATTGRYEQYF.

V gene TRBV4-1 combines with J gene TRBJ1-2; a possible D gene is TRBD1 (5 bases). Germline V gene data show CDR1 as MGHRA and CDR2 as YSYEKL. The CDR3 length is 17 residues. V was shortened by 1 base and J by 2 bases, with 17 bases between the two germline ends. The CDR3 region is CASSQVAAGTRNYGYTF. The DNA of the CDR3 is TGCGCCAGCAGCCAAGTGGCGGCGGGGACTCGGAACTATGGCTACACCTTC.

The chain couples TRBV7-3 to TRBJ1-1; no firm D call. V lost 6 bases, J lost 1 base, and 9 bases lay in between. Per the germline V gene, CDR1 is SGHTA and CDR2 is FQGTGA. The CDR3 sequence is 13 residues long. The CDR3 nucleotides are TGTGCCAGCAGTCTAGAGGAGAACACTGAAGCTTTCTTT. It specifies CASSLEENTEAFF. The full variable domain, with the rest looked up from reference TRBV7-3 and TRBJ1-1, is GAGVSQTPSNKVTEKGKYVELRCDPISGHTALYWYRQSLGQGPEFLIYFQGTGAADDSGLPNDRFFAVRPEGSVSTLKIQRTERGDSAVYLCASSLEENTEAFFGQGTRLTVV.

This rearrangement joins TRBV18 to TRBJ2-7, with D hard to call. Germline assignment: CDR1 KGHSH and CDR2 LQKENI. CDR3 length equals 13 residues. The ends were cut back, 1 base at V and 7 bases at J, with 11 bases in the middle. The CDR3 spells CASSPQHQAEQYF. The CDR3 DNA is TGTGCCAGCTCACCACAGCACCAGGCAGAGCAGTACTTC.

This chain joins TRBV12-3 or TRBV12-4 and TRBJ2-7; no clear D gene. CDR3 length: 12 amino acids. V lost 6 bases and J 6 bases, leaving 12 bases between the germline ends. The CDR3 protein is CASSPESAEQYF. The CDR3 DNA sequence: TGTGCCAGCAGCCCGGAGAGTGCCGAGCAGTACTTC.

This clone is a singleton in its sample. This chain links TRBV3-1 (or the pseudogene TRBV3-2) with TRBJ2-1; TRBD1 agrees at 8 bases. Germline assignment: CDR1 LGHDT and CDR2 YNNKEL (reference sequence). The length of the CDR3 is 15 residues. The V and J ends lost 1 base and 7 bases, in that order; junction bases with no gene match: 6. CDR3 nucleotides: TGTGCCAGCAGCCAAGGAACAGGGGGAATTAATGAGCAGTTCTTC. Residues: CASSQGTGGINEQFF.

The chain joins TRBV10-2 to TRBJ1-1, with TRBD1 matching over 8 bases. Germline V gives CDR1 WSHSY, CDR2 SAAADI. This CDR3 is 15 amino acids long. V trimming: 5 bases; J trimming: 5 bases; junction bases outside the gene matches: 10. The CDR3 sequence is CASSNQGAPGTEAFF. The CDR3 nucleotides are TGCGCCAGCAGTAATCAGGGGGCCCCCGGAACTGAAGCTTTCTTT.

The gene calls are TRBV4-2 and TRBJ2-7; weak D call: TRBD1 (5 bases). Germline V gene data show CDR1 as LGHNA and CDR2 as YNFKEQ. V was cut by 2 bases and J by 0 bases, with 14 bases left in between. This CDR3 region has 16 residues. The CDR3 sequence: CASSQFGDRSSYEQYF. CDR3 DNA: TGTGCCAGCAGCCAATTCGGCGACAGAAGCTCCTACGAGCAGTACTTC.

The rearrangement links TRBV5-1 to TRBJ1-1, with D perhaps matching TRBD1 (6 bases). V was shortened by 0 bases and J by 5 bases, with 11 bases between the two germline ends. Germline V gene lookup returns CDR1 SGHRS and CDR2 YFSETQ. This CDR3 has 14 amino acids. CDR3 in amino acids: CASSLVGGQTEAFF. In nucleotides, the CDR3 is TGCGCCAGCAGCTTGGTCGGGGGGCAGACTGAAGCTTTCTTT.

V gene TRBV3-1 (or the pseudogene TRBV3-2) combines with J gene TRBJ1-1; D is unresolved. This CDR3 region has 14 residues. The germline V gene has CDR1 LGHDT and CDR2 YNNKEL (reference sequence). V shed 3 bases and J shed 1 base, with 9 bases lying between them. The CDR3 region has the DNA TGTGCCAGCAGCCACCAATACAGGAACACTGAAGCTTTCTTT. This gives the protein CASSHQYRNTEAFF.

The chain carries TRBV7-3 and TRBJ1-2, with a weak D call TRBD1 (5 bases). Germline V gives CDR1 SGHTA, CDR2 FQGTGA. The CDR3 sequence is 14 residues long. V was pared by 5 bases and J by 6 bases, with 16 bases between. The CDR3 reads CASSAIGGVDGYTF. The CDR3 DNA reads as TGTGCCAGCAGCGCCATAGGAGGGGTGGATGGCTACACCTTC. The complete variable domain, with remaining parts taken from reference TRBV7-3 and TRBJ1-2, reads GAGVSQTPSNKVTEKGKYVELRCDPISGHTALYWYRQSLGQGPEFLIYFQGTGAADDSGLPNDRFFAVRPEGSVSTLKIQRTERGDSAVYLCASSAIGGVDGYTFGSGTRLTVV.

The DNA of the CDR3 is TGTGCCAGCAGCCGTGGACTAGCGGGGGGGGTGTATTCAGAGTACGAGCAGTACTTC. Encoded protein: CASSRGLAGGVYSEYEQYF. The chain links TRBV7-6 to TRBJ2-7; 15 nucleotides line up with TRBD2. CDR3 size: 19 residues. V trimming: 5 bases; J trimming: 4 bases; junction bases outside the gene matches: 15. Germline lookup yields CDR1 SGHVS and CDR2 FNYEAQ.

The rearrangement joins TRBV5-5 to TRBJ2-7, with 9 bases that match TRBD1. This CDR3 is built from 15 residues. Germline values: CDR1 SGHKS, CDR2 YYEKEE (reference sequence). V shed 2 bases and J 5 bases; nucleotides not matched to a gene: 8. CDR3 loop: CASSLPGTGWHEQYF. The CDR3 DNA follows: TGTGCCAGCAGCTTACCCGGGACAGGGTGGCACGAGCAGTACTTC.

The rearrangement links TRBV5-1 to TRBJ1-1; D not resolved. This CDR3 spans 15 amino acids. Between the trimmed V and J ends, which lost 0 bases and 8 bases, there was a span of 17 bases. Germline CDR1 and CDR2: SGHRS and YFSETQ. The CDR3 DNA reads TGCGCCAGCAGCTTGGAAGGCAGGTCAGGTGTCGAAGCTTTCTTT. This codes for CASSLEGRSGVEAFF.

This clone showed up just once. The V and J genes are TRBV5-1 and TRBJ2-7, with 11 bases matching TRBD1. The ends lost 3 bases at V and 4 bases at J; junction bases unmatched: 9. This CDR3 contains 16 residues. Germline CDR1 SGHRS, CDR2 YFSETQ. The chain's CDR3 is CASSSIPGTGGYEQYF. Written as DNA, the CDR3 is TGCGCCAGCAGCTCGATCCCCGGGACAGGGGGGTACGAGCAGTACTTC.

This chain joins TRBV6-2 or TRBV6-3 and TRBJ2-2, with 9 positions matching TRBD1. The J segment lost 7 bases and the V segment lost 5 bases, leaving 14 bases of the junction unmatched. Per the germline V gene, CDR1 is MNHEY and CDR2 is SVGEGT. The CDR3 consists of 17 residues. This chain's CDR3 is CASSTIDRGVKGGELFF. Written as DNA, the CDR3 is TGTGCCAGCAGTACTATCGACAGGGGGGTTAAAGGCGGGGAGCTGTTTTTT.

The chain combines TRBV4-2 with TRBJ2-5, with TRBD1 matching over 9 bases. The CDR3 has 16 amino acids. Germline-derived CDR1 and CDR2 are LGHNA and YNFKEQ. V lost 4 bases to trimming and J lost 4 bases; unmatched junction nucleotides: 10. CDR3 sequence (DNA): TGTGCCAGCAGCCTAACCGGGACAGGGTTGGGAGAGACCCAGTACTTC. It yields the protein CASSLTGTGLGETQYF.

This clone was seen only once. This chain uses TRBV13 with TRBJ2-1; D gene unclear. Germline loops: CDR1 PRHDT, CDR2 FYEKMQ (reference sequence). The CDR3 loop spans 14 amino acids. Between the trimmed V and J ends, which lost 1 base and 6 bases, there was a span of 10 bases. The CDR3 nucleotides are TGTGCCAGCAGCTTAGCGGCCAGGTTCAATGAGCAGTTCTTC. Amino acids: CASSLAARFNEQFF.

This chain uses TRBV5-4 with TRBJ1-3; TRBD1 agrees at 11 bases. This CDR3 is 16 amino acids long. Germline V gene lookup returns CDR1 SGHNT and CDR2 YYREEE (reference sequence). Losses at the gene ends were 3 bases for V and 2 bases for J; bases not matched to a gene: 4. The CDR3 is CASSYGQGAPGNTIYF. In DNA form, the CDR3 reads TGTGCCAGCAGCTACGGACAGGGGGCTCCTGGAAACACCATATATTTT.

The chain links TRBV11-2 to TRBJ2-3, with TRBD1 matching over 8 bases. V was clipped by 4 bases and J by 2 bases; unmatched bases: 5. There are 15 residues in the CDR3. Germline values: CDR1 SGHAT, CDR2 FQNNGV. For the CDR3, the DNA is TGTGCCAGCAGCTCATGGACAGGGATCACAGATACGCAGTATTTT. Protein: CASSSWTGITDTQYF.

The CDR3 is CASSPPIQYGYTF. CDR3 DNA: TGTGCCAGCTCACCACCGATACAGTATGGCTACACCTTC. This chain links TRBV18 with TRBJ1-2; D unclear. CDR1 is KGHSH and CDR2 is LQKENI in the germline V gene. The CDR3 runs to 13 residues. V lost 0 bases to trimming and J lost 5 bases, with 7 bases between them.

This chain uses TRBV7-6 with TRBJ1-2; D perhaps matches TRBD1 (5 bases). Germline-derived CDR1 and CDR2 are SGHVS and FNYEAQ. This CDR3 is built from 15 residues. Trimming removed 5 bases from V and 2 bases from J, with 15 bases in between. CDR3 sequence: CASSRRREGNYGYTF. The CDR3 DNA reads as TGTGCCAGCAGCCGGCGGAGGGAGGGGAACTATGGCTACACCTTC.

The chain recombines TRBV12-3 or TRBV12-4 with TRBJ2-7, with 9 bases aligning to TRBD1. The ends lost 7 bases at V and 3 bases at J; junction bases unmatched: 4. The CDR3 is 13 amino acids. The CDR3 DNA sequence: TGTGCCAGCAATCGGGACAGGGACTACGAGCAGTACTTC. Amino acids: CASNRDRDYEQYF.